The 30 T cell receptor beta chains reported below all come from one sample, sequenced in a study of shared clonotypes between healthy human individuals. CD45RO-negative, CCR7-selected cells formed the naive CD8 fraction, which excluded terminally differentiated effector memory CD45RA+ cells. Assay used: immunoSEQ multiplex PCR; TCRdb lists only in-frame clones, some missing. The profile covers about 2,100,000 clones, with about 93% appearing a single time and about 1.8% taken by the ten largest. Material: naive CD8+ T cells from PBMCs. These receptors were taken from a man between 18 and 29 years old in good health. Some clones in this sample may be carry-over from other donors' samples.

A note on this clone: This sample also contains other DNA sequences that code for the same CDR3. The chain carries TRBV11-2 and TRBJ2-2, with unresolved D. V was shortened by 1 base and J by 2 bases, with 2 bases between the two germline ends. Germline CDR1 SGHAT, CDR2 FQNNGV. CDR3 size: 13 residues. The CDR3 DNA sequence: TGTGCCAGCAGCTTAGTTAACACCGGGGAGCTGTTTTTT. Translation gives CASSLVNTGELFF.

The V and J genes are TRBV5-6 and TRBJ2-4, with 9 bases fitting TRBD1. The CDR3 length is 16 residues. CDR1 and CDR2 (germline): SGHDT, YYEEEE. V trimming: 3 bases; J trimming: 4 bases; junction bases outside the gene matches: 8. CDR3 in DNA: TGTGCCAGCAGCTCCCGGGACAGGGATACAAAAAACATTCAGTACTTC. Amino acids: CASSSRDRDTKNIQYF.

This sequence joins TRBV29-1 and TRBJ2-1; 7 nucleotides match TRBD2. Germline V gene sequence: CDR1 SQVTM, CDR2 ANQGSEA. V lost 7 bases, J lost 0 bases, and 3 bases stayed unmatched. The CDR3 is made up of 13 amino acids. Written as DNA, the CDR3 is TGCAGCGGGGGGGGTAGCTCCTACAATGAGCAGTTCTTC. Translating it yields CSGGGSSYNEQFF.

The chain carries TRBV19 and TRBJ2-7, with 7 nucleotides matching TRBD2. V lost 4 bases to trimming and J lost 0 bases; unmatched junction nucleotides: 6. This CDR3 comprises 15 residues. Germline CDR1 LNHDA, CDR2 SQIVND (reference sequence). The chain's CDR3 is CASSRDYGDSYEQYF. CDR3 bases: TGTGCCAGTAGTAGGGACTATGGGGACTCCTACGAGCAGTACTTC.

This clone has just one count. The rearrangement uses TRBV7-9 and TRBJ2-5; 7 bases match TRBD1. The CDR3 is 17 residues long. Germline V gene lookup returns CDR1 SEHNR and CDR2 FQNEAQ (reference sequence). The V gene end was trimmed by 3 bases and the J gene end by 2 bases; junction bases not matched to a gene: 12. Here the CDR3 DNA reads TGTGCCAGCAGCTTCTCGCTCGACAGGGCCGGACAAGAGACCCAGTACTTC. Encoded protein: CASSFSLDRAGQETQYF.

This rearrangement joins TRBV10-3 to TRBJ2-7; D ambiguous. CDR1 and CDR2 (germline): ENHRY, SYGVKD. V lost 2 bases to trimming and J lost 0 bases, with 11 bases between them. The CDR3 is 15 amino acids. The CDR3 is CAISENPRSSYEQYF. CDR3 coding DNA: TGTGCCATCAGTGAGAATCCCCGCAGCTCCTACGAGCAGTACTTC.

V is TRBV29-1 and J is TRBJ2-5; 7 bases line up with TRBD1. The CDR3 totals 13 residues. The germline V gene encodes CDR1 SQVTM and CDR2 ANQGSEA. The junction had 5 bases not matched to a gene; V was cut back by 2 bases and J by 5 bases. The CDR3 protein is CSVEQGVGETQYF. CDR3 coding DNA: TGCAGCGTTGAACAGGGGGTAGGGGAGACCCAGTACTTC. Full variable domain (remainder filled in from reference TRBV29-1 and TRBJ2-5): SAVISQKPSRDICQRGTSLTIQCQVDSQVTMMFWYRQQPGQSLTLIATANQGSEATYESGFVIDKFPISRPNLTFSTLTVSNMSPEDSSIYLCSVEQGVGETQYFGPGTRLLVL.

V usage is TRBV4-3 and J usage is TRBJ1-5; D unclear. Trimming left V 0 bases short and J 5 bases short, with 5 bases between. CDR3 length: 13 residues. Germline V gene sequence: CDR1 LGHNA, CDR2 YSLEER. The CDR3 loop is CASSQDRYQPQHF. DNA of the CDR3: TGCGCCAGCAGCCAAGATCGGTATCAGCCCCAGCATTTT.

The chain carries TRBV7-3 and TRBJ2-1, with 10 bases identical to TRBD2. CDR1 is SGHTA, CDR2 FQGTGA, per germline. The V and J ends lost 5 bases and 7 bases, in that order; junction bases with no gene match: 8. The CDR3 spans 15 residues. The CDR3 spells CASSPLAGVTNEQFF. The CDR3 DNA sequence: TGTGCCAGCAGCCCCCTAGCGGGAGTAACGAATGAGCAGTTCTTC.

The chain is built from TRBV28 and TRBJ2-1; 12 positions agree with TRBD2. V shed 2 bases and J 2 bases; nucleotides not matched to a gene: 1. CDR1 and CDR2 (germline): MDHEN, SYDVKM. The CDR3 covers 16 residues. CDR3 in amino acids: CASSLLAGGAYNEQFF. CDR3 bases: TGTGCCAGCAGTTTACTAGCGGGAGGGGCCTACAATGAGCAGTTCTTC.

CDR3 residues: CASWTSGSPGELFF. CDR3 nucleotide sequence: TGTGCCAGCTGGACTAGCGGGAGCCCCGGGGAGCTGTTTTTT. The chain recombines TRBV2 with TRBJ2-2; 13 bases match TRBD2. The germline gives CDR1 SNHLY, CDR2 FYNNEI. The CDR3 covers 14 residues. Unmatched junction bases numbered 3, after V lost 8 bases and J lost 6 bases. The variable domain in full, with the rest retrieved from reference TRBV2 and TRBJ2-2, is EPEVTQTPSHQVTQMGQEVILRCVPISNHLYFYWYRQILGQKVEFLVSFYNNEISEKSEIFDDQFSVERPDGSNFTLKIRSTKLEDSAMYFCASWTSGSPGELFFGEGSRLTVL.

The chain links TRBV28 to TRBJ1-1; maybe TRBD1 (5 bases). The CDR3 has 15 residues. Trimming shortened V by 5 bases and J by 1 base, and 14 bases separated the two germline ends. Germline values: CDR1 MDHEN, CDR2 SYDVKM. This CDR3 is CASSPWGGSNTEAFF. In DNA, the CDR3 is TGTGCCAGCAGTCCCTGGGGCGGATCGAACACTGAAGCTTTCTTT.

The CDR3 bases are TGTGCCAGCAGTTTCTGGGCGGACCAAGAGACCCAGTACTTC. Its translation is CASSFWADQETQYF. The gene calls are TRBV28 and TRBJ2-5; D remains ambiguous. The germline V gene encodes CDR1 MDHEN and CDR2 SYDVKM. Deletions cut 3 bases from V and 0 bases from J, with 8 bases between. The CDR3 loop spans 14 amino acids.

This chain joins TRBV10-3 and TRBJ2-1, with TRBD2 matching 16 bases. Per germline, CDR1 ENHRY and CDR2 SYGVKD. There are 15 residues in the CDR3. V lost 8 bases to trimming and J lost 9 bases; unmatched junction nucleotides: 7. CDR3 in DNA: TGTGCCATCGGGGGACTAGCGGGAGGGCCAGGTGAGCAGTTCTTC. Amino acid sequence: CAIGGLAGGPGEQFF.

Details on this clone: Germline is not matched at one junction end, which may reflect a read error. The same CDR3 arises from other DNA sequences in this sample as well. Here the CDR3 reads CSVEGPATTYEQYF. In DNA, the CDR3 is TGCAGCGTTGAAGGGCCAGCAACCACCTATGAGCAGTACTTC. V usage is TRBV29-1 and J usage is TRBJ2-7; D call uncertain. This CDR3 has 14 amino acids. Per the germline V gene, CDR1 is SQVTM and CDR2 is ANQGSEA.

The genes are TRBV14 and TRBJ1-4; D gene ambiguous. The CDR3 extends over 13 amino acids. Trimming took 3 bases from V and 0 from J, leaving 2 bases between them. Germline assignment: CDR1 SGHDN and CDR2 FVKESK. The CDR3 here is CASSHSTNEKLFF. DNA of the CDR3: TGTGCCAGCAGCCATTCAACTAATGAAAAACTGTTTTTT.

The chain couples TRBV5-6 to TRBJ1-4, with D tentatively TRBD1 (6 bases). This CDR3 is 15 amino acids long. Trimming removed 0 bases at V and 4 bases at J, with 10 bases between. Germline CDR1 SGHDT, CDR2 YYEEEE. The CDR3 nucleotides are TGTGCCAGCAGCTTGGATGCAGGGGTTAATGAAAAACTGTTTTTT. As protein: CASSLDAGVNEKLFF. Variable domain in full (rest from reference TRBV5-6 and TRBJ1-4): DAGVTQSPTHLIKTRGQQVTLRCSPKSGHDTVSWYQQALGQGPQFIFQYYEEEERQRGNFPDRFSGHQFPNYSSELNVNALLLGDSALYLCASSLDAGVNEKLFFGSGTQLSVL.

The gene calls are TRBV11-2 and TRBJ2-2; D possibly corresponds to TRBD1 (6 bases). CDR1 SGHAT and CDR2 FQNNGV come from the germline V gene. Trimming cost V 5 bases and J 6 bases, with 13 bases left between them. This CDR3 is 14 amino acids long. Here the CDR3 reads CASSPYRDAGELFF. CDR3 DNA sequence: TGTGCCAGCAGCCCCTACAGGGACGCCGGGGAGCTGTTTTTT.

The J gene is TRBJ1-4, the V gene TRBV5-5; possibly TRBD1 for D (6 bases). From germline, CDR1 is SGHKS and CDR2 YYEKEE (reference sequence). The V gene lost 0 bases and the J gene lost 5 bases, with 11 bases spanning the gap. The CDR3 runs 15 residues. The CDR3 bases are TGTGCCAGCAGCTTGGTAGGGGGGGCCAATGAAAAACTGTTTTTT. Translation gives CASSLVGGANEKLFF.

The V and J genes are TRBV27 and TRBJ2-1, with 7 bases fitting TRBD2. CDR3 length: 16 amino acids. Looked up from germline, CDR1 is MNHEY and CDR2 is SMNVEV (reference sequence). With V trimmed by 4 bases and J by 4 bases, 10 bases remained unmatched. CDR3 residues: CASSSSLAVRYNEQFF. The CDR3 nucleotides are TGTGCCAGCAGTTCGTCCCTAGCGGTTCGATACAATGAGCAGTTCTTC.

Comment on this clone: The same CDR3 is also encoded by other DNA sequences in this sample. The genes are TRBV5-6 and TRBJ2-1; D is unresolved. The CDR3 has 12 amino acids. Germline V gene sequence: CDR1 SGHDT, CDR2 YYEEEE. The germline V and J ends were trimmed by 2 bases and 7 bases, with 7 bases remaining between them. CDR3 sequence reads: CASSFPGNEQFF. DNA of the CDR3: TGTGCCAGCAGCTTCCCCGGAAATGAGCAGTTCTTC.

This clone has a single count. The chain carries TRBV9 and TRBJ1-1; D remains ambiguous. Between the trimmed V and J ends, which lost 4 bases and 8 bases, there was a span of 21 bases. The germline V gene has CDR1 SGDLS and CDR2 YYNGEE. The CDR3 runs to 15 residues. The CDR3 region is CASSPSGLQVDEAFF. The CDR3, as DNA: TGTGCCAGCAGCCCTAGCGGGTTGCAGGTGGACGAAGCTTTCTTT.

The chain employs TRBV25-1 and TRBJ2-1; 8 positions match TRBD2. After removal of 0 bases from V and 5 bases from J, the junction contained 3 bases not matched to a gene. The CDR3 sequence is 15 residues long. The germline CDR1 and CDR2 sequences are MGHDK and SYGVNS. CDR3 region: CASSEYSGEHNEQFF. Written as DNA, the CDR3 is TGTGCCAGCAGTGAATATAGCGGGGAACACAATGAGCAGTTCTTC.

The chain carries TRBV6-1 and TRBJ1-5; no firm D call. The CDR3 length is 16 residues. V lost 1 base and J 1 base, leaving 11 bases between the germline ends. CDR1 and CDR2 (germline): MNHNS, SASEGT. CDR3 coding DNA: TGTGCCAGCAGTGAAGGAGTTTTCACGAGCAATCAGCCCCAGCATTTT. Translated: CASSEGVFTSNQPQHF.

The rearrangement uses TRBV11-2 and TRBJ2-5; TRBD1 matches 8 bases. In germline, CDR1 is SGHAT, CDR2 FQNNGV. CDR3 size: 15 residues. V was pared by 3 bases and J by 2 bases, with 5 bases of the junction left unmatched. The chain's CDR3 is CASSFRQGRQETQYF. In nucleotides, the CDR3 is TGTGCCAGCAGCTTTAGACAGGGGCGACAAGAGACCCAGTACTTC.

The table lists this clone with a few counts. The chain links TRBV30 to TRBJ1-1; 7 nucleotides align to TRBD1. The germline V gene has CDR1 GTSNPN and CDR2 SVGIG (reference sequence). V was pared by 0 bases and J by 7 bases, with 8 bases of the junction left unmatched. This CDR3 contains 14 residues. Written as DNA, the CDR3 is TGTGCCTGGAGTGTACGAGGGGGCGCGGGTGAAGCTTTCTTT. It yields the protein CAWSVRGGAGEAFF.

The sample holds one count of this clone. The V call is TRBV7-7, the J call TRBJ2-1; the D gene could be TRBD1 or TRBD2 (7 bases each). Trimming stripped 5 bases from V and 6 bases from J, with 11 bases between. The CDR3 has 13 residues. Germline V gives CDR1 SSHAT, CDR2 FNYEAQ (reference sequence). The CDR3 region is CASSARGGNEQFF. The CDR3 DNA sequence: TGTGCCAGCAGCGCCAGGGGGGGCAATGAGCAGTTCTTC.

This chain uses TRBV9 with TRBJ2-7, with D maybe TRBD1 (6 bases). The CDR3 contains 13 residues. V was pared by 3 bases and J by 5 bases, with 12 bases between. Germline V gives CDR1 SGDLS, CDR2 YYNGEE. The CDR3 sequence is CASSAPQGNEQYF. The CDR3 DNA sequence: TGTGCCAGCAGCGCCCCACAGGGAAACGAGCAGTACTTC.

This chain joins TRBV18 and TRBJ1-5, with D perhaps matching TRBD1 (5 bases). Looked up from germline, CDR1 is KGHSH and CDR2 is LQKENI. The CDR3 is 14 amino acids. Between the trimmed V and J ends, which lost 3 bases and 5 bases, there was a span of 11 bases. DNA of the CDR3: TGTGCCAGCTCACCCCCGGACACCCATCAGCCCCAGCATTTT. Translated: CASSPPDTHQPQHF.

The rearrangement links TRBV16 to TRBJ2-7, with unresolved D. V lost 5 bases and J lost 2, with 7 bases in between. The CDR3 contains 12 residues. Germline CDR1 and CDR2: KGHSY and FQNENV. The CDR3 coding sequence is TGTGCCAGCAGCTTTGGGACCTACGAGCAGTACTTC. It specifies CASSFGTYEQYF. Drawing the rest from reference TRBV16 and TRBJ2-7, the complete variable domain is GEEVAQTPKHLVRGEGQKAKLYCAPIKGHSYVFWYQQVLKNEFKFLISFQNENVFDETGMPKERFSAKCLPNSPCSLEIQATKLEDSAVYFCASSFGTYEQYFGPGTRLTVT.